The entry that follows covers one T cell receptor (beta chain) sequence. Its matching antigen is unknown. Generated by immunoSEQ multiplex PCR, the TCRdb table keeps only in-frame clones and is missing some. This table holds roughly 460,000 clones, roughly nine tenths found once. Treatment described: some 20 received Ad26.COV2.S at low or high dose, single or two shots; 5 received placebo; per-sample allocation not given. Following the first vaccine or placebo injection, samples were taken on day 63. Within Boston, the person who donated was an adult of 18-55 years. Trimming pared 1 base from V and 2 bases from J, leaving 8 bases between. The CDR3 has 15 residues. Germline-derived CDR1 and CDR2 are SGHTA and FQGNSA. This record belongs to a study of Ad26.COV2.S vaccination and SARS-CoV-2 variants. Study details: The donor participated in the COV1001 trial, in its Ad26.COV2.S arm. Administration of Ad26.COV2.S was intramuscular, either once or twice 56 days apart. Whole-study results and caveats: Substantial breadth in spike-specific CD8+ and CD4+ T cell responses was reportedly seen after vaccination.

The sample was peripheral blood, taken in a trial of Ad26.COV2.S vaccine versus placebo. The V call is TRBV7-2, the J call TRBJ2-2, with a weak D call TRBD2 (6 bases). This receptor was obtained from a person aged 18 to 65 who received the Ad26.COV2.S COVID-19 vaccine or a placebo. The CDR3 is CASSLGTTNTGELFF. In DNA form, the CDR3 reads TGTGCCAGCAGCTTAGGGACTACCAACACCGGGGAGCTGTTTTTT. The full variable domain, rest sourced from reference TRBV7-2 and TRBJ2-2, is GAGVSQSPSNKVTEKGKDVELRCDPISGHTALYWYRQSLGQGLEFLIYFQGNSAPDKSGLPSDRFSAERTGGSVSTLTIQRTQQEDSAVYLCASSLGTTNTGELFFGEGSRLTVL.